This T cell receptor beta chain stems from a study of blood T cells in healthy people across ages. A J-beta primer mix and a sample-barcoded 5' primer were used in a second PCR of roughly 6 to 11 cycles. Each CDR3 protein is one row after TCRdb ran MiXCR on the 5' RACE reads. Of some 800,000 distinct CDR3 sequences in the sample, around two fifths are singletons; the top ten hold nearly 20%. The CDR3 consists of 14 residues. The germline V gene has CDR1 SGHRS and CDR2 YFSETQ. Germline trimming cut 2 bases from V and 5 bases from J; bases unmatched to any gene: 5. The J gene is TRBJ2-5, the V gene TRBV5-1; 8 positions match TRBD1. The sample was blood. This receptor was obtained from a man in his 60s in good health. CDR3: CASSLGGQAETQYF. CDR3 nucleotides: TGCGCCAGCAGCTTAGGGGGACAGGCGGAGACCCAGTACTTC.